The next 8 T cell receptor beta chains were all read from a single sample in a study of CD8+ T cells in alopecia areata. RNA extraction and reverse transcription yielded cDNA as sequencing template. The assay was immunoSEQ multiplex PCR, and TCRdb's table has in-frame clones only and misses some. The profile shows about 180,000 clones, 59% of them singletons. This material consisted of CD4+ T cells sorted from blood, taken at week 0. All receptors come from a human donor with alopecia areata.

This clone has more than one count but fewer than ten. CDR3 coding DNA: TGCGCCAGCAGTCAAGGGGACTGGGGGCACACTGAAGCTTTCTTT. This encodes CASSQGDWGHTEAFF. This chain joins TRBV23-1 and TRBJ1-1, with D possibly TRBD1 on 6 matching bases. TRBV23-1 is an ORF, and what it does is uncertain. V shed 2 bases and J shed 3 bases, with 13 bases lying between them. The CDR3 covers 15 residues.

This chain connects TRBV11-2 to TRBJ1-2, with 8 bases matching TRBD1. After removal of 6 bases from V and 8 bases from J, the junction contained 8 bases not matched to a gene. Germline V gene data show CDR1 as SGHAT and CDR2 as FQNNGV. The CDR3 has 13 amino acids. The CDR3 loop reads CASRGQGRSGYTF. The CDR3 region has the DNA TGTGCCAGCAGAGGACAGGGACGGAGCGGCTACACCTTC.

The chain is built from TRBV29-1 and TRBJ1-3; D may be TRBD1 (5 bases). CDR1 is SQVTM and CDR2 is ANQGSEA in the germline V gene. CDR3 length: 13 amino acids. V was clipped by 7 bases and J by 4 bases, with 14 bases between them. CDR3 sequence: CSARRGGGNTIYF. The CDR3 bases are TGCAGCGCCCGGCGGGGCGGCGGAAACACCATATATTTT.

The rearrangement joins TRBV30 to TRBJ1-3; no clear D. Trimming shortened V by 1 base and J by 4 bases, and 8 bases separated the two germline ends. Germline-derived CDR1 and CDR2 are GTSNPN and SVGIG (reference sequence). The CDR3 sequence is 13 residues long. This chain's CDR3 is CAWSASGGNTIYF. The DNA for the CDR3 is TGTGCCTGGAGTGCCTCGGGAGGAAACACCATATATTTT.

The rearrangement uses TRBV14 and TRBJ2-7; D may match TRBD1 or TRBD2 (5 bases each). The CDR3 runs 11 residues. V was pared by 3 bases and J by 6 bases, with 6 bases between. The germline CDR1 and CDR2 sequences are SGHDN and FVKESK. This CDR3 reads CASSQGVEQYF. The CDR3, as DNA: TGTGCCAGCAGCCAGGGGGTCGAGCAGTACTTC.

The chain couples TRBV29-1 to TRBJ2-5, with a tentative D call TRBD2 (5 bases). The CDR3 loop spans 13 amino acids. Deletions cut 7 bases from V and 4 bases from J, with 16 bases between. From germline, CDR1 is SQVTM and CDR2 ANQGSEA. The CDR3 DNA follows: TGCAGCGCCGGAAGAAAACTAGGAGAGACCCAGTACTTC. Translation: CSAGRKLGETQYF. Full variable domain (rest looked up from reference TRBV29-1 and TRBJ2-5): SAVISQKPSRDICQRGTSLTIQCQVDSQVTMMFWYRQQPGQSLTLIATANQGSEATYESGFVIDKFPISRPNLTFSTLTVSNMSPEDSSIYLCSAGRKLGETQYFGPGTRLLVL.

This chain links TRBV25-1 with TRBJ2-7, with TRBD2 as a possible D gene (5 bases). CDR1 MGHDK and CDR2 SYGVNS come from the germline V gene. Trimming stripped 4 bases from V and 0 bases from J, with 7 bases between. The CDR3 runs to 13 residues. In DNA form, the CDR3 reads TGTGCCAGCAGTGTGGCGGGCTCCTACGAGCAGTACTTC. Its translation: CASSVAGSYEQYF.

The genes are TRBV10-3 and TRBJ2-3; D tentatively fits TRBD1 or TRBD2 (5 bases each). The V gene's germline CDR1 is ENHRY and CDR2 SYGVKD. Trimming pared 5 bases from V and 14 bases from J, leaving 20 bases between. CDR3 size: 13 residues. The CDR3 DNA is TGTGCCATCAGTCTTCCGGGACCCCAAGGAATGTATTTT. As protein: CAISLPGPQGMYF.